The rows below give T cell receptor beta chains drawn from one sample of a study of graft-versus-host responses after intestinal transplantation. No cognate antigen is known for these TCRs. The table came from immunoSEQ multiplex PCR; TCRdb's copy has only in-frame clones and leaves some out. Here the sample spans tens of thousands of clones, just under 95% being singletons. The specimen comprised unstimulated CD4+ T cells sorted from spleen or lymph node cells, sampled before intestinal transplant. These receptors came from a human donor who received an intestinal transplant. The CDR3 runs from the conserved cysteine through the conserved F or W. Fields, in order: clone size, V gene, J gene, D gene, CDR3 DNA, CDR3 protein. A D gene is named only where the DNA matches it firmly. Only part of the rows carry a size: once, few, many, or a class if the clone is expanded.

>NA|TRBV18|TRBJ2-7|TRBD1
TGTGCCAGCTCACCACCGGACAGGAGGTACGAGCAGTACTTC
CASSPPDRRYEQYF
>once|TRBV6-1|TRBJ2-7|TRBD2
TGTGCCAGCAGTGAATCAGACTTTAGCGGGAGTGTGTTTCTTAACGAGCAGTACTTC
CASSESDFSGSVFLNEQYF
>NA|TRBV28|TRBJ1-2|NA
TGTGCCAGCAGTTTACAAGGGACTAACTATGGCTACACCTTC
CASSLQGTNYGYTF
>NA|TRBV28|TRBJ2-4|TRBD2
TGTGCCAGCAGTCCAGGGACTAGCGGGAGGGGAGGCAAAAACATTCAGTACTTC
CASSPGTSGRGGKNIQYF
>NA|TRBV11-2|TRBJ2-7|TRBD1
TGTGCCAGCAGCTGGACAGGTTTATCCTACGAGCAGTACTTC
CASSWTGLSYEQYF
>NA|TRBV5-1|TRBJ1-2|TRBD1
TGCGCCAGCAGCCCTTCCGGGACAGGGGGCGCATTGGGCTACACCTTC
CASSPSGTGGALGYTF
>NA|TRBV5-1|TRBJ2-5|NA
TGCGCCAGCAGATCCACCCAACAAGAGACCCAGTACTTC
CASRSTQQETQYF
>NA|TRBV2|TRBJ1-5|NA
TGTGCCAGCAGGGGAAAGGGACTCAATCAGCCCCAGCATTTT
CASRGKGLNQPQHF
>NA|TRBV11-2|TRBJ2-2|NA
TGTGCCAGCAGCTTAGATCGAAGCGGGGAGCTGTTTTTT
CASSLDRSGELFF
>few|TRBV19|TRBJ2-3|TRBD1
TGTGCCAGTAGTATGTCCAGGGGGCTAGGGGATACGCAGTATTTT
CASSMSRGLGDTQYF
>NA|TRBV5-1|TRBJ2-3|TRBD2
TGCGCCAGCAGCTTGGCCTTCACTAGCGGGACTCAGATAACGCAGTATTTT
CASSLAFTSGTQITQYF
>NA|TRBV7-2|TRBJ1-2|NA
TGTGCCAGCAGCCCCCCGTCGTGGGGCTACACCTTC
CASSPPSWGYTF
>NA|TRBV10-3|TRBJ2-4|TRBD1
TGTGCCATCAGTGGTGAGGACAGGGGAAACATTCAGTACTTC
CAISGEDRGNIQYF
>NA|TRBV6-5|TRBJ2-1|NA
TGTGCCAGCAGTTTCCGGACCCTTACACACAATGAGCAGTTCTTC
CASSFRTLTHNEQFF
>NA|TRBV7-8|TRBJ2-5|TRBD2
TGTGCCAGCAGCTTAGTCTCGCGGGAGGAGACCCAGTACTTC
CASSLVSREETQYF
>NA|TRBV2|TRBJ2-3|NA
TGTGCCAGCAGCCCGACCACAGATACGCAGTATTTT
CASSPTTDTQYF
>NA|TRBV4-1|TRBJ2-1|TRBD1
TGCGCCAGCAGCCTCGGGACAGGGACCTACAATGAGCAGTTCTTC
CASSLGTGTYNEQFF
>once|TRBV10-2|TRBJ2-1|TRBD2
TGCGCCAGTACTAGCGGGAAGGATGAGCAGTTCTTC
CASTSGKDEQFF
>NA|TRBV5-4|TRBJ2-1|TRBD2
TGTGCCAGCAGCCCTAACCCTAGCGGTAGCTCCTACAATGAGCAGTTCTTC
CASSPNPSGSSYNEQFF
>NA|TRBV6-6|TRBJ1-2|NA
TGTGCCAGCAGTTACGAGGGAAACTATGGCTACACCTTC
CASSYEGNYGYTF
>NA|TRBV12-5|TRBJ1-5|NA
TGTGCTAGTGGTTTTAACATCGTCCAGCCCCAGCATTTT
CASGFNIVQPQHF
>NA|TRBV29-1|TRBJ2-5|TRBD2
TGCAGCGGAACTAGCGGTTACCAAGAGACCCAGTACTTC
CSGTSGYQETQYF
>NA|TRBV15|TRBJ1-5|TRBD1
TGTGCTACCCAGGTGACAGGGGGGAATCAGCCCCAGCATTTT
CATQVTGGNQPQHF
>NA|TRBV7-8|TRBJ1-1|NA
TGTGCCAGCACCTTGGATGAAGTGAACACTGAAGCTTTCTTT
CASTLDEVNTEAFF
>NA|TRBV7-9|TRBJ1-2|NA
TGTGCCAGCAGCTTAGAAGCGGGGCTCGGCTACACCTTC
CASSLEAGLGYTF
>NA|TRBV19|TRBJ2-2|TRBD1
TGTGCCAGTGCGGACAGGGGCAACACCGGGGAGCTGTTTTTT
CASADRGNTGELFF
>few|TRBV7-3|TRBJ1-2|NA
TGTGCCAGCAGCTTAGATCCAGGGAGTGGCTACACCTTC
CASSLDPGSGYTF
>NA|TRBV19|TRBJ2-1|NA
TGTGCCAGTAGTATAGACCGGACTCTCTACAATGAGCAGTTCTTC
CASSIDRTLYNEQFF
>NA|TRBV28|TRBJ1-2|NA
TGTGCCAGCAGTCGACAGACACTATCTTCTAACTATGGCTACACCTTC
CASSRQTLSSNYGYTF
>NA|TRBV29-1|TRBJ1-5|NA
TGCAGCGTTGGCGGGGGCAATCAGCCCCAGCATTTT
CSVGGGNQPQHF
>NA|TRBV18|TRBJ2-1|NA
TGTGCCAGCTCACCACTCCCCCAGGGGGGCAACAATGAGCAGTTCTTC
CASSPLPQGGNNEQFF
>NA|TRBV5-4|TRBJ2-2|TRBD2
TGTGCCAGCGGGACTCTAGCGGGAGCGTGGACCGGGGAGCTGTTTTTT
CASGTLAGAWTGELFF
>NA|TRBV28|TRBJ2-3|TRBD1
TGTGCCAGCAGGGCGACAGGGACAGATACGCAGTATTTT
CASRATGTDTQYF
>NA|TRBV9|TRBJ2-2|NA
TGTGCCAGCAGCGGAGAGGCCGGGAAGAACACCGGGGAGCTGTTTTTT
CASSGEAGKNTGELFF
>NA|TRBV6-6|TRBJ1-2|TRBD1
TGTGCCAGCAGTTACCGCCAGGGGGCGACTGGCTACACCTTC
CASSYRQGATGYTF
>NA|TRBV9|TRBJ2-7|NA
TGTGCCAGCAGCGTAGATGCGGTACCTTCCTACGAGCAGTACTTC
CASSVDAVPSYEQYF